This is a list of T cell receptor beta chains from one sample in a study of blood T cell repertoires in COVID-19. The method was immunoSEQ multiplex PCR; TCRdb's version includes in-frame clones alone and lacks a portion of them. The sample holds around 19,000 clones, under 95% seen once. The sequenced material came from peripheral blood. These receptors were collected from a human donor in a cohort sampled during active COVID-19. The CDR3 runs from the conserved cysteine through the conserved F or W. A D gene is named only where the DNA matches it firmly. A row's size may be missing; if present it is once, few, many or a size class.

D gene: -
V gene: TRBV5-8
clone size: -
J gene: TRBJ1-2
CDR3 protein: CASSLGFGCTF
CDR3 DNA: TGTGCCAGCAGCTTGGGGTTCGGGTGCACCTTC

D gene: -
V gene: TRBV28
clone size: once
J gene: TRBJ1-2
CDR3 protein: CASVPGVLNYGYTF
CDR3 DNA: TGTGCCAGCGTCCCCGGGGTACTAAACTATGGCTACACCTTC

D gene: TRBD1
V gene: TRBV5-4
clone size: few
J gene: TRBJ1-2
CDR3 protein: CASSPGQEIYGYTF
CDR3 DNA: TGTGCCAGCAGCCCCGGACAGGAGATTTATGGCTACACCTTC

D gene: -
V gene: TRBV19
clone size: -
J gene: TRBJ1-3
CDR3 protein: CASSIVGSGSGNTIYF
CDR3 DNA: TGTGCCAGTAGTATAGTTGGGTCAGGCTCTGGAAACACCATATATTTT

D gene: TRBD1
V gene: TRBV24-1
clone size: -
J gene: TRBJ2-2
CDR3 protein: CATRNQGAGELFF
CDR3 DNA: TGTGCCACCAGAAACCAGGGGGCCGGGGAGCTGTTTTTT

D gene: -
V gene: TRBV9
clone size: few
J gene: TRBJ2-7
CDR3 protein: CASSVGSGSYEQYF
CDR3 DNA: TGTGCCAGCAGCGTAGGGAGTGGCTCCTACGAGCAGTACTTC

D gene: -
V gene: TRBV19
clone size: -
J gene: TRBJ2-6
CDR3 protein: CASSPNRDSGANVLTF
CDR3 DNA: TGTGCCAGTAGTCCCAACCGGGATTCTGGGGCCAACGTCCTGACTTTC

D gene: -
V gene: TRBV5-1
clone size: -
J gene: TRBJ2-7
CDR3 protein: CASSLRSSEGEQYF
CDR3 DNA: TGCGCCAGCAGCCTACGAAGTAGTGAGGGCGAGCAGTACTTC

D gene: -
V gene: TRBV14
clone size: -
J gene: TRBJ1-1
CDR3 protein: CASSSGFIAFF
CDR3 DNA: TGTGCCAGCAGCTCAGGGTTCATAGCTTTCTTT

D gene: TRBD1
V gene: TRBV19
clone size: -
J gene: TRBJ1-5
CDR3 protein: CASSTTDRVFSQPQHF
CDR3 DNA: TGTGCCAGTAGTACCACGGACAGGGTGTTTAGTCAGCCCCAGCATTTT

D gene: -
V gene: TRBV12-3/TRBV12-4
clone size: once
J gene: TRBJ1-1
CDR3 protein: CASSFGTSIGAFF
CDR3 DNA: TGTGCCAGCAGTTTCGGGACATCCATCGGAGCTTTCTTT

D gene: -
V gene: TRBV7-2
clone size: few
J gene: TRBJ1-3
CDR3 protein: CASSPGRVSSGNTIYF
CDR3 DNA: TGTGCCAGCAGCCCAGGGAGGGTGAGCTCTGGAAACACCATATATTTT

D gene: TRBD2
V gene: TRBV19
clone size: -
J gene: TRBJ2-7
CDR3 protein: CASSPSGVSYEQYF
CDR3 DNA: TGTGCCAGTAGCCCTAGCGGGGTCTCCTACGAGCAGTACTTC

D gene: -
V gene: TRBV6-6
clone size: -
J gene: TRBJ1-4
CDR3 protein: CASSYSGGGVNEKLFF
CDR3 DNA: TGTGCCAGCAGTTACTCGGGAGGGGGGGTAAATGAAAAACTGTTTTTT

D gene: -
V gene: TRBV28
clone size: -
J gene: TRBJ2-7
CDR3 protein: CASSRVYEQYF
CDR3 DNA: TGTGCCAGCAGCAGGGTCTACGAGCAGTACTTC

D gene: -
V gene: TRBV30
clone size: -
J gene: TRBJ1-3
CDR3 protein: CAWSVGGASGNTIYF
CDR3 DNA: TGTGCCTGGAGTGTTGGAGGGGCCTCTGGAAACACCATATATTTT

D gene: -
V gene: TRBV7-8
clone size: once
J gene: TRBJ2-7
CDR3 protein: CAGGEWYEQYF
CDR3 DNA: TGTGCCGGAGGAGAGTGGTACGAGCAGTACTTC

D gene: -
V gene: TRBV30
clone size: -
J gene: TRBJ2-7
CDR3 protein: CASSASAYEQYF
CDR3 DNA: TGTGCCAGTAGCGCGTCCGCTTACGAGCAGTACTTC

D gene: -
V gene: TRBV27
clone size: -
J gene: TRBJ2-1
CDR3 protein: CASSSVRLPLTDEQFF
CDR3 DNA: TGTGCCAGCAGTTCCGTCAGGTTGCCCCTTACGGATGAGCAGTTCTTC

D gene: TRBD1
V gene: TRBV10-3
clone size: -
J gene: TRBJ1-4
CDR3 protein: CASSDRGVSNEKLFF
CDR3 DNA: TGTGCCAGTTCGGACAGGGGGGTGTCTAATGAAAAACTGTTTTTT

D gene: -
V gene: TRBV6-5
clone size: -
J gene: TRBJ1-5
CDR3 protein: CASSRGGNQPQHF
CDR3 DNA: TGTGCCAGCAGCCGGGGAGGGAATCAGCCCCAGCATTTT

D gene: TRBD1
V gene: TRBV2
clone size: -
J gene: TRBJ2-7
CDR3 protein: CASSTDRGSDEQYF
CDR3 DNA: TGTGCCAGCAGCACGGACAGGGGAAGCGACGAGCAGTACTTC

D gene: -
V gene: TRBV12-5
clone size: few
J gene: TRBJ2-6
CDR3 protein: CASGAPGANVLTF
CDR3 DNA: TGTGCTAGTGGAGCCCCTGGGGCCAACGTCCTGACTTTC

D gene: TRBD1
V gene: TRBV13
clone size: -
J gene: TRBJ2-5
CDR3 protein: CASSPGQLQETQYF
CDR3 DNA: TGTGCCAGCAGCCCGGGACAGTTGCAAGAGACCCAGTACTTC

D gene: TRBD1
V gene: TRBV5-1
clone size: -
J gene: TRBJ2-1
CDR3 protein: CASSPDRAISYNEQFF
CDR3 DNA: TGCGCCAGCAGCCCAGACAGGGCTATCTCCTACAATGAGCAGTTCTTC

D gene: TRBD1
V gene: TRBV5-1
clone size: -
J gene: TRBJ1-1
CDR3 protein: CASSFTGGGRVGAFF
CDR3 DNA: TGCGCCAGCAGCTTTACAGGGGGCGGCCGAGTTGGGGCTTTCTTT

D gene: -
V gene: TRBV24-1
clone size: -
J gene: TRBJ2-7
CDR3 protein: CATSDPGTHILYEQYF
CDR3 DNA: TGTGCCACCAGTGATCCCGGGACTCACATTCTCTACGAGCAGTACTTC

D gene: -
V gene: TRBV6-2/TRBV6-3
clone size: medium-sized
J gene: TRBJ1-5
CDR3 protein: CASSYSGRGPNQPQHF
CDR3 DNA: TGTGCCAGCAGTTACTCCGGCAGGGGACCCAATCAGCCCCAGCATTTT

D gene: -
V gene: TRBV5-1
clone size: -
J gene: TRBJ2-7
CDR3 protein: CASSLDPGSAYEQYF
CDR3 DNA: TGCGCCAGCAGCTTGGATCCAGGGTCGGCCTACGAGCAGTACTTC

D gene: TRBD1
V gene: TRBV5-1
clone size: -
J gene: TRBJ2-2
CDR3 protein: CASSRDRLIIGELFF
CDR3 DNA: TGCGCCAGCAGCCGGGACAGGTTGATCATCGGGGAGCTGTTTTTT

D gene: TRBD1
V gene: TRBV7-7
clone size: -
J gene: TRBJ1-5
CDR3 protein: CASSVRGTEPNQPQHF
CDR3 DNA: TGTGCTAGCAGCGTGCGCGGGACAGAACCCAATCAGCCCCAGCATTTT

D gene: TRBD1
V gene: TRBV6-5
clone size: -
J gene: TRBJ1-6
CDR3 protein: CASRGQGAMDSPLHF
CDR3 DNA: TGTGCCAGCAGAGGACAGGGGGCCATGGATTCACCCCTCCACTTT

D gene: -
V gene: TRBV19
clone size: once
J gene: TRBJ1-6
CDR3 protein: CASSSSGESNSPLHF
CDR3 DNA: TGTGCCAGTAGCTCCTCAGGGGAGTCGAATTCACCCCTCCACTTT

D gene: -
V gene: TRBV2
clone size: -
J gene: TRBJ2-3
CDR3 protein: CASRAGYHLSTDTQYF
CDR3 DNA: TGTGCCAGCAGGGCAGGGTACCACCTGAGCACAGATACGCAGTATTTT

D gene: TRBD2
V gene: TRBV4-1
clone size: -
J gene: TRBJ2-7
CDR3 protein: CASSQKVGLVDRQYF
CDR3 DNA: TGCGCCAGCAGCCAAAAGGTGGGACTAGTAGATCGGCAGTACTTC

D gene: -
V gene: TRBV7-2
clone size: -
J gene: TRBJ2-2
CDR3 protein: CASSLWRSTGELFF
CDR3 DNA: TGTGCCAGCAGCTTATGGAGAAGCACCGGGGAGCTGTTTTTT

D gene: TRBD2
V gene: TRBV29-1
clone size: -
J gene: TRBJ2-7
CDR3 protein: CSVDFGRGYEQYF
CDR3 DNA: TGCAGCGTTGACTTCGGGAGGGGCTACGAGCAGTACTTC

D gene: TRBD2
V gene: TRBV6-4
clone size: -
J gene: TRBJ2-7
CDR3 protein: CASSPRRSERGGREQYF
CDR3 DNA: TGTGCCAGCAGTCCCCGGCGTAGCGAGCGGGGGGGCCGCGAGCAGTACTTC

D gene: -
V gene: TRBV7-9
clone size: -
J gene: TRBJ1-1
CDR3 protein: CASSSSGRTTEAFF
CDR3 DNA: TGTGCCAGCAGCTCCTCAGGGAGGACCACTGAAGCTTTCTTT